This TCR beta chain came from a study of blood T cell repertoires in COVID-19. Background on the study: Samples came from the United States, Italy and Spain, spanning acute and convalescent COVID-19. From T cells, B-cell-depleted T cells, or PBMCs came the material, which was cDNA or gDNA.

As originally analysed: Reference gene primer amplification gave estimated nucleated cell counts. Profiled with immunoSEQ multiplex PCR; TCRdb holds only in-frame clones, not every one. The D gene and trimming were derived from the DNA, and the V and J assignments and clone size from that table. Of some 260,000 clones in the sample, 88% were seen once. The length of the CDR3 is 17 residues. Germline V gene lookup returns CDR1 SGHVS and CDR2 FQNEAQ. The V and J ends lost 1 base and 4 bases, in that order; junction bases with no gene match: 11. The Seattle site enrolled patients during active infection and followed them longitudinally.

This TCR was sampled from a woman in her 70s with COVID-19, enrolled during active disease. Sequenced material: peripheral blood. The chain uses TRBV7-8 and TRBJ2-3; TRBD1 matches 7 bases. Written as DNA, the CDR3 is TGTGCCAGCAGCTTAGTTTCAGGGGGTTTGGGATCAGATACGCAGTATTTT. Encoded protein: CASSLVSGGLGSDTQYF.